A selection of T cell receptor beta chains follows, all from one sample in a study of glioma-infiltrating T cells. Using its own MiXCR run on the multiplex PCR reads, TCRdb lists one record per CDR3 protein. The table records 93,000 or so distinct CDR3 sequences, about 28% of them present only once. The sample was glioma tissue, nonneoplastic brain tissue, or PBMCs (not recorded which). The receptors come from a human donor with low-grade glioma or glioblastoma, undergoing nonglioma brain surgery, or in good health (not recorded which). Both conserved end residues are part of each CDR3. The D gene is left open where the match is weak. A row's size may be missing; if present it is once, few, many or a size class.

J	size	V	D	length	DNA	CDR3
TRBJ2-3	.	TRBV19	.	14	TGTGCCAGTACTACGGGGACCGGCACAGATACGCAGTATTTT	CASTTGTGTDTQYF
TRBJ1-2	many	TRBV2	TRBD1	12	TGTGCCGGCGCGACAGGGAACTATGGCTACACCTTC	CAGATGNYGYTF
TRBJ2-3	.	TRBV12-3/TRBV12-4	.	17	TGTGCCAGCAGTTTCGGGAACGATAGGACAGGCACAGATACGCAGTATTTT	CASSFGNDRTGTDTQYF
TRBJ1-2	.	TRBV7-2	.	14	TGTTCCAGCAGCTTAGACGGCAGGGGCTATGGCTACACCTTC	CSSSLDGRGYGYTF
TRBJ2-2	many	TRBV20-1	.	14	TGCAGTGCTAGTAAAGTGGGACCGACCGGGGAGCTGTTTTTT	CSASKVGPTGELFF
TRBJ1-2	.	TRBV11-2	TRBD1	16	TGTGCCAGCAGCCAGGGACAGGTAGAAACTAACTATGGCTACACCTTC	CASSQGQVETNYGYTF
TRBJ1-2	few	TRBV29-1	.	12	TGCAGCGTTCTGGACTTGGGGGGTGGCTACACCTTC	CSVLDLGGGYTF
TRBJ2-3	many	TRBV7-2	.	15	TGTGCCAGCAGCCCACCTTGGCGGGGCACAGATACGCAGTATTTT	CASSPPWRGTDTQYF
TRBJ2-7	many	TRBV25-1	.	16	TGTGCCAGCAGGGGAGGCTCCGTGGGGGGAACCTACGAGCAGTACTTC	CASRGGSVGGTYEQYF
TRBJ2-7	many	TRBV6-1	.	12	TGTGCCAGCAGAAAACAGGGATACGAGCAGTACTTC	CASRKQGYEQYF
TRBJ2-3	many	TRBV19	TRBD2	15	TGTGCCAGTAGTGCCGGGACTAGCGGCACAGATACGCAGTATTTT	CASSAGTSGTDTQYF
TRBJ2-1	.	TRBV12-3/TRBV12-4	TRBD2	13	TGTGCCAGCAAACCAGCGGGGCTCCTTGAGCAGTTCTTC	CASKPAGLLEQFF
TRBJ2-5	many	TRBV7-2	.	14	TGTGCCAGCAGCTTGTACGAACCAGCAGGGACCCAGTACTTC	CASSLYEPAGTQYF
TRBJ2-3	.	TRBV7-9	.	13	TGTGCCAGCAGCTTAAATAGGGCAGATACGAAGTATTTT	CASSLNRADTKYF
TRBJ2-1	.	TRBV6-1	TRBD2	20	TGTGCCGGCAGTCCGAACCTACTAGCGGGGGGAAGACTTTTTTGCAATGAGCAGTTCTTC	CAGSPNLLAGGRLFCNEQFF
TRBJ1-4	many	TRBV27	.	14	TGTGCCAGCAGTTGGGGTATTACGAATGAAAAACTGTTTTTT	CASSWGITNEKLFF
TRBJ2-5	many	TRBV7-6	.	11	TGTGCCAGCAGCTTTGGAGAGACCCAGTACTTC	CASSFGETQYF
TRBJ1-1	few	TRBV19	.	12	TGTGCCAGTAGTATAAGAGGGGACGAAGCTTTCTTT	CASSIRGDEAFF
TRBJ2-1	.	TRBV9	TRBD1	15	TGTGCCAGCAGCGATCGGACAGGGCCCTACAATGAGCAGTTCTTC	CASSDRTGPYNEQFF
TRBJ2-3	many	TRBV20-1	.	15	TGCAGTGCTGCATCGGAGCGGTCTAGTACAGATACGCAGTATTTT	CSAASERSSTDTQYF
TRBJ2-7	.	TRBV5-1	.	12	TGCGCCAGCAGATTCGAGGGCTACGAGCAGTACTTC	CASRFEGYEQYF
TRBJ2-5	few	TRBV7-8	TRBD1	13	TGTGCCAGCAGGCAGGGACAGCAAGAGACCCAGTACTTC	CASRQGQQETQYF
TRBJ1-5	many	TRBV27	.	15	TGTGCCAGCAGTTTCCCCGGACAAGAACGTCAGCCCCAGCATTTT	CASSFPGQERQPQHF
TRBJ2-5	.	TRBV7-9	TRBD1	14	TGTGCCAGCACCGCTGAGGGGACAGGGGAGACCCAGTACTTC	CASTAEGTGETQYF
TRBJ1-1	.	TRBV12-3/TRBV12-4	.	15	TGTGCCAGCAGCCCCGGTACTGGGGGTCCCACTGAAGCTTTCTTT	CASSPGTGGPTEAFF
TRBJ1-5	many	TRBV7-2	.	14	TGTGCCAGCAGCCCCCGGGAGGGCAATCAGCCCCAGCATTTT	CASSPREGNQPQHF
TRBJ2-5	once	TRBV6-5	TRBD2	16	TGTGCCAGCAGTTATATAACGCGGGGGGGCCGTGGTGAGCAGTACTTC	CASSYITRGGRGEQYF
TRBJ1-1	many	TRBV7-2	.	13	TGTGCCAGCAGCTTAAATGGTCGGACTGAAGCTTTCTTT	CASSLNGRTEAFF
TRBJ1-3	few	TRBV18	TRBD1	15	TGTGCCAGCTCACCCGGGACAGGGGAGTGGAACACCATATATTTT	CASSPGTGEWNTIYF
TRBJ2-5	few	TRBV5-4	TRBD2	16	TGTGCCAGCAGCCCCGCACTGGGGGGGGGGCAAGAGACCCAGTACTTC	CASSPALGGGQETQYF
TRBJ2-7	few	TRBV30	.	13	TGTGCCTGGAGTGTCCAGATACTCTACGAGCAGTACTTC	CAWSVQILYEQYF
TRBJ1-1	few	TRBV5-1	.	14	TGCGCCAGCAGCTTACCGACAGGCACCCCTGAAGCTTTCTTT	CASSLPTGTPEAFF
TRBJ1-3	.	TRBV12-3/TRBV12-4	.	15	TGTGCCAGCAGTTTAGATGGCAGCAAGGTGAGCACCATATATTTT	CASSLDGSKVSTIYF
TRBJ2-3	.	TRBV7-3	.	15	TGTGCCAGCAGCCCTGAGGGACTCACCACAGATACGCAGTATTTT	CASSPEGLTTDTQYF
TRBJ2-5	many	TRBV7-2	.	14	TGTGCCAGCAGCCCCTCTAGCGCAGGGGAGACCCAGTACTTC	CASSPSSAGETQYF
TRBJ1-3	.	TRBV11-2	.	15	TGTGCCAGCAGCTTAGATTGGTACAGGGGAAACACCATATATTTT	CASSLDWYRGNTIYF
TRBJ2-2	.	TRBV29-1	.	13	TGCAGCGTCCTTTATCCGAACACCGGGGATCTGTTTTTT	CSVLYPNTGDLFF
TRBJ2-1	many	TRBV6-1	.	14	TGTGCCAGCAGTGAAGTGGCGGGCTACAATGAGCAGTTCTTC	CASSEVAGYNEQFF
TRBJ2-7	many	TRBV6-1	TRBD2	14	TGTGCCACCACAACGTCTGCGGGGGTATACGAGCAGTACTTC	CATTTSAGVYEQYF
TRBJ2-1	many	TRBV7-8	.	15	TGTGCCAGCAGCTCCCGAGGGCGAACCTACAATGAGCAGTTCTTC	CASSSRGRTYNEQFF
TRBJ1-5	many	TRBV6-1	TRBD1	13	TGTGCCAGCAGCGGACAGGAAGAACAGCCCCAGCATTTT	CASSGQEEQPQHF
TRBJ2-5	.	TRBV18	.	17	TGTGCCAGCTCACCACTTCTCGGTAGCGACCGGGGAGAGACCCAGTACTTC	CASSPLLGSDRGETQYF
TRBJ2-7	.	TRBV12-3/TRBV12-4	.	12	TGTGCCAGCAGTTTGGGGACGGTAGGACATTACTTC	CASSLGTVGHYF
TRBJ2-7	few	TRBV4-2	.	13	TGTGCCAGCAGCCAAGAAGGGGGTGACGAGCAGTACTTC	CASSQEGGDEQYF
TRBJ2-3	few	TRBV3-1	.	14	TGTGCCAGCAGTCTACTGGGTAGCACAGATACGCAGTATTTT	CASSLLGSTDTQYF
TRBJ1-4	.	TRBV2	.	14	TGTGCCAGCAGTTATGTAATAACTAATGAAAAACTGTTTTTT	CASSYVITNEKLFF
TRBJ2-7	few	TRBV11-2	.	13	TGTGCCAGCAGCTTCACTAGTTCTAGCGAGCAGTACTTC	CASSFTSSSEQYF
TRBJ2-2	few	TRBV7-2	.	18	TGTGCCAGCAGCTTCGCTCCGGGGGACAGAATTAACACCGGGGAGCTGTTTTTT	CASSFAPGDRINTGELFF
TRBJ1-2	many	TRBV7-2	.	12	TGTGCCAGCAGCTTAGTTCAGGGGGGCTACACCTTC	CASSLVQGGYTF
TRBJ1-1	many	TRBV6-6	.	13	TGTGCCAGCAGTTACAAGGTTTTCACTGAAGCTTTCTTT	CASSYKVFTEAFF